Presented here are 5 T cell receptor beta chains from one specimen sequenced in a study of blood T cell repertoires in COVID-19. Some clones are missing from TCRdb's copy, which holds only in-frame ones; the method was immunoSEQ multiplex PCR. In the table there are around 20,000 clones, approximately 87% of which are singletons. Sequencing was performed on peripheral blood. The origin of the receptors is a human donor in a cohort sampled during active COVID-19.

The chain is built from TRBV4-2 and TRBJ2-3; TRBD2 matches at 13 bases. Germline V gene data show CDR1 as LGHNA and CDR2 as YNFKEQ. The trim removed 6 bases at V and 3 bases at J, leaving 9 bases unmatched. The CDR3 consists of 17 residues. The CDR3 coding sequence is TGTGCCAGCAGACCTGGACTAGCGGGAGAGGGTACAGATACGCAGTATTTT. It is translated as CASRPGLAGEGTDTQYF.

This clone occurred a few times. The rearrangement joins TRBV5-1 to TRBJ2-3, with D possibly being TRBD2 (6 bases). CDR1 and CDR2 from the germline V gene are SGHRS and YFSETQ. The CDR3 extends over 15 amino acids. Trimming removed 0 bases at V and 1 base at J, with 9 bases between. The CDR3 here is CASSLGGTGTDTQYF. CDR3 DNA: TGCGCCAGCAGCTTGGGCGGGACGGGCACAGATACGCAGTATTTT.

This chain joins TRBV10-3 and TRBJ2-7, with a tentative D call TRBD1 (5 bases). Deletions cut 6 bases from V and 5 bases from J, with 11 bases between. CDR1 and CDR2 (germline): ENHRY, SYGVKD. The CDR3 is made up of 12 amino acids. The CDR3 bases are TGTGCCATCAGGGGTAGGGGTGACGAGCAGTACTTC. It translates to CAIRGRGDEQYF.

This clone has only a few counts. The CDR3 loop reads CSVGGLAGTSSYNEQFF. In nucleotides, the CDR3 is TGCAGCGTTGGTGGCCTAGCGGGAACAAGCTCCTACAATGAGCAGTTCTTC. The genes are TRBV29-1 and TRBJ2-1; 9 bases are a match to TRBD2. J was trimmed by 0 bases and V by 4 bases; bases with no gene match: 10. Germline assignment: CDR1 SQVTM and CDR2 ANQGSEA. The CDR3 totals 17 residues.

The chain couples TRBV6-1 to TRBJ2-3; the match to TRBD2 covers 8 bases. The V and J ends lost 3 bases and 5 bases, in that order; junction bases with no gene match: 7. The CDR3 sequence is 15 residues long. Germline CDR1 is MNHNS and CDR2 is SASEGT. DNA for the CDR3: TGTGCCAGCAGTGAGGGGAGTAGCGGGGTAGATACGCAGTATTTT. Its protein is CASSEGSSGVDTQYF.